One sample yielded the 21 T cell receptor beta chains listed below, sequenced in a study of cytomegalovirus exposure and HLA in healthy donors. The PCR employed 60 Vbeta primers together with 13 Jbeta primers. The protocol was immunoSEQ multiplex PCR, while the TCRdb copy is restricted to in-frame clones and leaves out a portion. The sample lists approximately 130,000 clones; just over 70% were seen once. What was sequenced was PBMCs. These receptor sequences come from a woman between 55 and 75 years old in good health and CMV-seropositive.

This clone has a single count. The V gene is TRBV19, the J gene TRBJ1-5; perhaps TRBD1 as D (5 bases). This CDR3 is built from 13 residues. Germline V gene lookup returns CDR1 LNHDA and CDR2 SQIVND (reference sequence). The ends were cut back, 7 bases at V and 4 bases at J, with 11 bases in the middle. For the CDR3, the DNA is TGTGCCAGTAAGTTGCGGGGGAATCAGCCCCAGCATTTT. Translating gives CASKLRGNQPQHF.

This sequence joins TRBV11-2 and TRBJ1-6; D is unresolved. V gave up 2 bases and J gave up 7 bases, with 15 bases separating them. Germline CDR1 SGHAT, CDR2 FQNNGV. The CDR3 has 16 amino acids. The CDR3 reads CASSLRGISGNSPLHF. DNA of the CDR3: TGTGCCAGCAGCTTACGGGGTATATCCGGGAATTCACCCCTCCACTTT.

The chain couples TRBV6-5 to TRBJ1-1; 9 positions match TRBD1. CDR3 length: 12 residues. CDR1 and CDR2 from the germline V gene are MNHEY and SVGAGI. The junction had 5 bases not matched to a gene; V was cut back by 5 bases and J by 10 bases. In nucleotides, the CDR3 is TGTGCCAGCAGTACTGGGACAGGGCGAGCTTTCTTT. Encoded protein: CASSTGTGRAFF.

CDR3 sequence: CASSFLAGGTDTQYF. The CDR3 DNA sequence: TGCGCCAGCAGCTTCCTAGCGGGGGGCACAGATACGCAGTATTTT. The V gene is TRBV5-1, the J gene TRBJ2-3, with 10 bases matching TRBD2. The CDR3 is 15 residues long. Germline loops: CDR1 SGHRS, CDR2 YFSETQ. The trim removed 2 bases at V and 1 base at J, leaving 1 base unmatched.

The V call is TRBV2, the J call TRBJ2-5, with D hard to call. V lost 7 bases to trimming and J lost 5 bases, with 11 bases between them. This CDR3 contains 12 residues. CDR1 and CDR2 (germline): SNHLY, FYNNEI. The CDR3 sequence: CASTAVRETQYF. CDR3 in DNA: TGTGCCAGCACCGCGGTCCGGGAGACCCAGTACTTC.

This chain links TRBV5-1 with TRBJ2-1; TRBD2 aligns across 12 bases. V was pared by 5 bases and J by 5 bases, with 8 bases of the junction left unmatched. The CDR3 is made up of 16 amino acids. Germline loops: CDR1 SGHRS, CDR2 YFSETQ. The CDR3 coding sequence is TGCGCCAGCAGTCGGACTAGCGGGGCCATCCACAATGAGCAGTTCTTC. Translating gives CASSRTSGAIHNEQFF.

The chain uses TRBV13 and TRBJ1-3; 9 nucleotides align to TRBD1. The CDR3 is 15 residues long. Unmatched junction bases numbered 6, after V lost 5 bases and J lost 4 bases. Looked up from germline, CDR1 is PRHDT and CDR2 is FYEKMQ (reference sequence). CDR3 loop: CASSPNRGLGNTIYF. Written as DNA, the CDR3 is TGTGCCAGCAGCCCCAACAGGGGGCTAGGAAACACCATATATTTT. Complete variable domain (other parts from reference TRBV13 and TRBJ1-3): AAGVIQSPRHLIKEKRETATLKCYPIPRHDTVYWYQQGPGQDPQFLISFYEKMQSDKGSIPDRFSAQQFSDYHSELNMSSLELGDSALYFCASSPNRGLGNTIYFGEGSWLTVV.

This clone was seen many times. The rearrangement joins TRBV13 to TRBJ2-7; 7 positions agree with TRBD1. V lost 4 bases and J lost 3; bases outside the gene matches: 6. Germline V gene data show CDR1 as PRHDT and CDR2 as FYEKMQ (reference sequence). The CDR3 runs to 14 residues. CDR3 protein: CASSSNQGVYEQYF. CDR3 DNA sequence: TGTGCCAGCAGCTCGAATCAGGGGGTCTACGAGCAGTACTTC. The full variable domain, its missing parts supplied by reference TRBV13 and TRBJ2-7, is AAGVIQSPRHLIKEKRETATLKCYPIPRHDTVYWYQQGPGQDPQFLISFYEKMQSDKGSIPDRFSAQQFSDYHSELNMSSLELGDSALYFCASSSNQGVYEQYFGPGTRLTVT.

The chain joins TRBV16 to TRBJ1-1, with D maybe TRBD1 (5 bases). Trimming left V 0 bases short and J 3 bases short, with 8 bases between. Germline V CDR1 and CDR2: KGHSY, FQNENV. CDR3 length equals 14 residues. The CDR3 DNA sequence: TGTGCCAGCAGCCAATCCCAAGGGGACACTGAAGCTTTCTTT. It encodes CASSQSQGDTEAFF.

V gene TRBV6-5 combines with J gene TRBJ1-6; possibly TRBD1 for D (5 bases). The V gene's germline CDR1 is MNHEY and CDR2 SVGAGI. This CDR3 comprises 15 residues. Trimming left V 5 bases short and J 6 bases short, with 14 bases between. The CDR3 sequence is CASSMGRRRNSPLHF. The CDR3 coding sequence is TGTGCCAGCAGTATGGGGCGACGGCGTAATTCACCCCTCCACTTT.

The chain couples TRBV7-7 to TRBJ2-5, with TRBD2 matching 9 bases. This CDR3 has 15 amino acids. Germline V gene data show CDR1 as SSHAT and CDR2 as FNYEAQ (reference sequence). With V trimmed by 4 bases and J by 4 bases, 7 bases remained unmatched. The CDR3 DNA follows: TGTGCCAGCAGCTCGGGGGGGACTAGCCGAGAGACCCAGTACTTC. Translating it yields CASSSGGTSRETQYF.

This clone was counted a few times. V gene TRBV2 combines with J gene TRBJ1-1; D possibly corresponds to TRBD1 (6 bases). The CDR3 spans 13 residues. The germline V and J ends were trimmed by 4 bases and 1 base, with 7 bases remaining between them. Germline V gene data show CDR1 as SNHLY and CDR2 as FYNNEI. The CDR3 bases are TGTGCCAGCAGTGTACAGGGGAACACTGAAGCTTTCTTT. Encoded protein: CASSVQGNTEAFF.

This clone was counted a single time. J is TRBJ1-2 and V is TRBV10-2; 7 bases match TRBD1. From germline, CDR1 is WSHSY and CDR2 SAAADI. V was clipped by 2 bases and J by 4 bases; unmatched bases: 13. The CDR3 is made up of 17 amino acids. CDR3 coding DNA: TGCGCCAGCAGTGAGACAACAAAGGGTCACAGGGGCTATGGCTACACCTTC. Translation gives CASSETTKGHRGYGYTF.

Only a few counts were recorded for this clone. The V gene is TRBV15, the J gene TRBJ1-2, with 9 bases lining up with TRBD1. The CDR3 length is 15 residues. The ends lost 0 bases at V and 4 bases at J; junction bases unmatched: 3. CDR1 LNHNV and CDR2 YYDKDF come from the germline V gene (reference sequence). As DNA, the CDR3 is TGTGCCACCAGCAGAGATAAGGGACAGGGCTATGGCTACACCTTC. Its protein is CATSRDKGQGYGYTF.

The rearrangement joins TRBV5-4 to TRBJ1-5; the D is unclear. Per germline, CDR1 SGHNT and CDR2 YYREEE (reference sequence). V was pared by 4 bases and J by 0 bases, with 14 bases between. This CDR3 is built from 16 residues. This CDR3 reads CASSPGPGYSNQPQHF. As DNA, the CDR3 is TGTGCCAGCAGCCCAGGACCGGGGTATAGCAATCAGCCCCAGCATTTT. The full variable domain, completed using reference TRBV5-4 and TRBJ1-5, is ETGVTQSPTHLIKTRGQQVTLRCSSQSGHNTVSWYQQALGQGPQFIFQYYREEENGRGNFPPRFSGLQFPNYSSELNVNALELDDSALYLCASSPGPGYSNQPQHFGDGTRLSIL.

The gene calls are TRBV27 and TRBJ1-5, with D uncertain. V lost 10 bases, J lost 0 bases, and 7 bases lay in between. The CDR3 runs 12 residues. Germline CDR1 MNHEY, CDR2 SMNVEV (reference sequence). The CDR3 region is CATPRSNQPQHF. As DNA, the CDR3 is TGTGCCACCCCCCGTAGCAATCAGCCCCAGCATTTT.

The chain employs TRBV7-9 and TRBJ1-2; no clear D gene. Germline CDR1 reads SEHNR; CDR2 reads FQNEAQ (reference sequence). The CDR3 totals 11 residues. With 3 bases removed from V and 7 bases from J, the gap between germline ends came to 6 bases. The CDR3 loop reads CASSFRGGYTF. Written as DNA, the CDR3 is TGTGCCAGCAGCTTTCGGGGTGGCTACACCTTC.

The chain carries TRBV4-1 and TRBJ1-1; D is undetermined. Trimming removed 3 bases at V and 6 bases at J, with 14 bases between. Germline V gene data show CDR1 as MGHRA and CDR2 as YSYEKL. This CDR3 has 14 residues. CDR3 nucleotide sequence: TGCGCCAGCAGCCAGACGGGAGGGATCGCTGAAGCTTTCTTT. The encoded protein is CASSQTGGIAEAFF.

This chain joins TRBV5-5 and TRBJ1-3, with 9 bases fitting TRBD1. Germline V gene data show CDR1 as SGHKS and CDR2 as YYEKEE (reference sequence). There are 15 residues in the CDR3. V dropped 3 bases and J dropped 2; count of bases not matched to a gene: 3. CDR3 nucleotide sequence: TGTGCCAGCAGCTGGGGACAGGGAGCTGGAAACACCATATATTTT. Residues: CASSWGQGAGNTIYF.

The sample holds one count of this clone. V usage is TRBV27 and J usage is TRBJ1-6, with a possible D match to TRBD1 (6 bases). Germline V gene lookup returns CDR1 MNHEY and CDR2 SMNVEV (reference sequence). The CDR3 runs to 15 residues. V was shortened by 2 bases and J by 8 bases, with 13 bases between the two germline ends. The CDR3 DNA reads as TGTGCCAGCAGTTTAGTATCCCAGGGGTATTCACCCCTCCACTTT. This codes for CASSLVSQGYSPLHF.

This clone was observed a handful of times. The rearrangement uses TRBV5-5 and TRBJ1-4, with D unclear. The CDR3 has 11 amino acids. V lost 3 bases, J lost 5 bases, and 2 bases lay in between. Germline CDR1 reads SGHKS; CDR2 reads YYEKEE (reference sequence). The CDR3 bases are TGTGCCAGCAGCTCGAATGAAAAACTGTTTTTT. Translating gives CASSSNEKLFF.